This record covers a single T cell receptor (beta chain). Its antigen remains unidentified. Base qualities are not at hand, and no much larger clone is one base apart. Participants in the prospective study were aged roughly 18 to 100 years, lived in about two dozen United States geographic areas, and enrolled through a virtual design. Cohort assignment in the prospective study relied on participant-reported clinical history from a screening survey and a study questionnaire. For ImmuneRACE Cohort 3, a participant was defined as recovered based on two consecutive negative NP/OP PCR tests, clearance by a healthcare professional, or resolution of symptoms. In the prospective study, mobile phlebotomists collected whole blood, serum and a nasopharyngeal or oropharyngeal swab from each participant. Additional blood draws and questionnaires over a 2-month period could optionally be provided by prospective study participants. Blood samples from the prospective study were shipped frozen or at room temperature prior to DNA extraction.

The record originates from a study of blood T cell repertoires in COVID-19 (dated by TCRdb to the early 2020s). Study-wide context: Samples covering the acute and convalescent phases of COVID-19 were provided by collaborators in the United States, Italy and Spain. Samples were obtained from the ongoing ImmuneRACE study (first 160 participants) and from 1,254 subjects provided by 6 global collaborators. The sample metadata nearly always contained a de-identified subject ID, COVID-19 status, age in years and sex. Where available, HLA class I and class II types were taken from metadata supplied by the sample provider and were not determined by assay-based typing. The repertoires were made available in a free public database intended to serve as a resource for research on the immune response to SARS-CoV-2. The prospective study material was composed of cDNA or gDNA derived from T cells, B-cell-depleted T cells, or PBMCs. The dataset comprised deeply sampled blood TCRbeta repertoires from subjects exposed to, actively infected with, or recovered from COVID-19.

Per the germline V gene (reference sequence), GTSNPN is the CDR1 and SVGIG is the CDR2. Trimming at the junction amounts to 2 bases on V and 0 bases on J, and the germline ends lie 8 bases apart. The cysteine opens and the phenylalanine closes a CDR3 of 14 amino acids. CDR3 DNA is the only sequence kept; it has 42 bases, read in frame from the first base. TCRbeta CDR3 regions were amplified from genomic DNA by means of the immunoSEQ Assay, a bias-controlled multiplex PCR. From the authors' description of their analysis: The number of nucleated cells in each sample was estimated by amplification of reference gene primers within the assay. To quantify the absolute abundance of each unique TCRbeta CDR3 rearrangement, sequence reads were collapsed and filtered. For each sample, productive Simpson clonality was calculated by taking the square root of Simpson's diversity index across productive rearrangements. In its TCRdb copy, this immuneACCESS table keeps in-frame sequences only and misses some clones. Where compared with another copy, unresolved V genes explain less than half of these, and the others have no known cause. V and J calls and clone size are given by that table; D and trimming were obtained from the DNA. The sample yields 320,000 or so clones; roughly 90% were counted once. The ten largest make up approximately 0.99% of the sample.

What the study reported, not specific to this receptor: Clinical and demographic metadata were provided uncurated, with the amount varying by source and participant.

This chain is built from TRBV30 and TRBJ1-5; a tentative D call is TRBD1 (5 bases match). Sequences were obtained from PBMCs or T cells enriched from blood (not recorded which). The receptor's source is a woman in her twenties or thirties who had recovered from COVID-19. The CDR3 protein is CAWSSGASNQPQHF. The nucleotide sequence is given as TGTGCCTGGAGTTCTGGGGCTAGCAATCAGCCCCAGCATTTT.